The entry below gives a single T cell receptor beta chain sequence along with its context. CDR1 MRHNA and CDR2 SNTAGT come from the germline V gene. V shed 6 bases and J 6 bases; nucleotides not matched to a gene: 19. The length of the CDR3 is 18 residues. The PCR was carried out with 60 Vbeta primers and 13 Jbeta primers. Original methodology: Later, an analysis found some 80 million unique TCR beta chains, and about 10 million of these were shared. TCRdb's copy holds only in-frame clones and misses some; the assay was immunoSEQ multiplex PCR. The V and J calls and clone size were taken over from that table, and D and trimming were inferred from the DNA. The sample has some 200,000 clones; roughly a tenth are singletons. This sample was taken from a study of cytomegalovirus exposure and HLA in healthy donors.

The TCR sequence derives from a woman under 40 in good health and CMV-seropositive. This chain uses TRBV6-4 with TRBJ2-1, with 8 bases aligning to TRBD2. Sequencing was carried out using PBMCs. CDR3 residues: CASSRLAGRRGASNEQFF. The CDR3 bases are TGTGCCAGCAGCCGTCTAGCGGGCAGGAGGGGGGCCAGCAATGAGCAGTTCTTC.